Below, 8 T cell receptor beta chains from the same sample are listed, as sequenced in a study of beta chain features in type 1 diabetes. Every isolated RNA sample was fully reverse transcribed, so sequencing captured expressed TCRB transcripts. Method: immunoSEQ multiplex PCR; TCRdb's copy keeps in-frame clones and lacks some. In the table there are about 13,000 clones, roughly half of which are singletons. Sequencing was performed on stem cell memory CD4+ T cells from blood. The receptors shown here come from a man between 18 and 29 years old in good health.

The chain couples TRBV28 to TRBJ2-1, with TRBD1 identical over 11 bases. CDR1 and CDR2 (germline): MDHEN, SYDVKM. V lost 1 base, J lost 5 bases, and 4 bases stayed unmatched. This CDR3 comprises 16 residues. CDR3 protein: CASSLSGQGGHNEQFF. The CDR3 coding sequence is TGTGCCAGCAGTTTATCGGGACAGGGGGGCCACAATGAGCAGTTCTTC.

This chain links TRBV6-1 with TRBJ1-6; 8 bases map to TRBD1. In germline, CDR1 is MNHNS, CDR2 SASEGT. This CDR3 comprises 14 residues. After removal of 5 bases from V and 10 bases from J, the junction contained 7 bases not matched to a gene. In DNA, the CDR3 is TGTGCCAGCAGTTTGGACAGGGTGGAATCACCCCTCCACTTT. Translating it yields CASSLDRVESPLHF.

The chain couples TRBV5-4 to TRBJ2-5; weak D call: TRBD1 (6 bases). Germline CDR1 and CDR2: SGHNT and YYREEE (reference sequence). The CDR3 loop spans 15 amino acids. Trimming shortened V by 4 bases and J by 1 base, and 14 bases separated the two germline ends. The CDR3 spells CASSSSGVFQETQYF. For the CDR3, the DNA is TGTGCCAGCAGCAGCTCAGGGGTCTTCCAAGAGACCCAGTACTTC.

The chain uses TRBV7-9 and TRBJ2-1, with 7 positions matching TRBD1. The germline CDR1 and CDR2 sequences are SEHNR and FQNEAQ (reference sequence). V lost 4 bases and J lost 4; bases outside the gene matches: 10. This CDR3 is 16 amino acids long. CDR3: CASSWLQGLGYNEQFF. In nucleotides, the CDR3 is TGTGCCAGCAGCTGGCTACAGGGGTTAGGGTACAATGAGCAGTTCTTC.

As DNA, the CDR3 is TGTGCCAGCAGCCAACAGGAAAAAGCGAACACCGGGGAGCTGTTTTTT. Translated: CASSQQEKANTGELFF. V usage is TRBV7-9 and J usage is TRBJ2-2; D possibly corresponds to TRBD1 (5 bases). Trimming left V 5 bases short and J 0 bases short, with 13 bases between. This CDR3 contains 16 residues. Germline V gene lookup returns CDR1 SEHNR and CDR2 FQNEAQ (reference sequence).

The DNA for the CDR3 is TGTGCCAGCAGCTTAGCGAGAGGCGGGGCAGATACGCAGTATTTT. Translating gives CASSLARGGADTQYF. The chain has TRBV7-9 and TRBJ2-3, with a possible D match to TRBD2 (6 bases). The CDR3 totals 15 residues. V dropped 0 bases and J dropped 4 bases, with 11 bases sitting between them. Germline-derived CDR1 and CDR2 are SEHNR and FQNEAQ (reference sequence).

The chain joins TRBV20-1 to TRBJ1-2; 7 bases match TRBD1. J lost 12 bases, V lost 0 bases, and 1 base had no gene match. CDR1 DFQATT and CDR2 SNEGSKA come from the germline V gene (reference sequence). There are 10 residues in the CDR3. For the CDR3, the DNA is TGCAGTGCTAGAGACAGGGGGAACACCTTC. This sequence encodes CSARDRGNTF.

There are a few counts of this clone. V usage is TRBV4-2 and J usage is TRBJ2-7; 7 nucleotides agree with TRBD1. The CDR3 loop spans 14 amino acids. With 4 bases clipped from V and 7 bases from J, the junction kept 10 bases outside the gene matches. CDR1 is LGHNA, CDR2 YNFKEQ, per germline. The CDR3 sequence: CASSPRQGLGEQYF. The CDR3 nucleotides are TGTGCCAGCAGCCCAAGACAGGGCTTGGGGGAGCAGTACTTC.